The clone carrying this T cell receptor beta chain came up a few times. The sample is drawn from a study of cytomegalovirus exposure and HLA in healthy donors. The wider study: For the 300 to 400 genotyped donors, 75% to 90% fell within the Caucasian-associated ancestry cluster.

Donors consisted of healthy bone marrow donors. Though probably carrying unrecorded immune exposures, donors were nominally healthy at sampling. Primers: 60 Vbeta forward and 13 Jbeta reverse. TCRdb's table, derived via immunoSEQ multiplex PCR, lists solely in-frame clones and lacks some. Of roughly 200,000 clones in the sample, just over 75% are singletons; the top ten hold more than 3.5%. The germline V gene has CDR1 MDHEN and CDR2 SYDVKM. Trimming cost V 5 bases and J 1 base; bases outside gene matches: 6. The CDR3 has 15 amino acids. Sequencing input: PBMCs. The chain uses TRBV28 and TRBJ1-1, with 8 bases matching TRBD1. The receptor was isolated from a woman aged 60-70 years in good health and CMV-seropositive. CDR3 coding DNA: TGTGCCAGCAGTCCCGCCGGGACAGGGAACACTGAAGCTTTCTTT. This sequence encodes CASSPAGTGNTEAFF.